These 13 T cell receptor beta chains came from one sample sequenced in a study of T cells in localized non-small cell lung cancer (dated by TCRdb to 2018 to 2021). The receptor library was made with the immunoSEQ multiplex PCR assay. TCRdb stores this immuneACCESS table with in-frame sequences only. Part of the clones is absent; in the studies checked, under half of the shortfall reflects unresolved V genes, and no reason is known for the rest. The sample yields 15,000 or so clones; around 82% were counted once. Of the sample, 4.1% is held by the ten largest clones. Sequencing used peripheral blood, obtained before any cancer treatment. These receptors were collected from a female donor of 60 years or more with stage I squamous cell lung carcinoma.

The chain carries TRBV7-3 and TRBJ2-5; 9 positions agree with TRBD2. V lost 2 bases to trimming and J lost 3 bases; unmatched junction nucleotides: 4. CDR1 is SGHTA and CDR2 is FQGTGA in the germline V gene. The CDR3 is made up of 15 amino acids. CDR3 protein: CASSLAGGPEETQYF. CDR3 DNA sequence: TGTGCCAGCAGCTTAGCGGGGGGGCCCGAAGAGACCCAGTACTTC.

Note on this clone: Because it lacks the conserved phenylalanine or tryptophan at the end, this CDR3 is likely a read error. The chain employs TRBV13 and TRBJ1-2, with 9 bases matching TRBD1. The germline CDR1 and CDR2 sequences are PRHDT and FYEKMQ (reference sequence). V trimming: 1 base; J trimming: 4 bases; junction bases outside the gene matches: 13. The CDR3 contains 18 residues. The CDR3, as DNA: TGTGCCAGCAGCTTAGCGGGGGGACAGGGAGATTTTTCCTATGGCTACACCCTC. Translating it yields CASSLAGGQGDFSYGYTL.

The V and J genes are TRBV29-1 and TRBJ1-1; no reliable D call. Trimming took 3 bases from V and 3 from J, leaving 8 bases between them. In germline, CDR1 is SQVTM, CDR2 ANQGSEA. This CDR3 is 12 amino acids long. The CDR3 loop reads CSVDKGYTEAFF. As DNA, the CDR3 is TGCAGCGTTGACAAGGGTTACACTGAAGCTTTCTTT.

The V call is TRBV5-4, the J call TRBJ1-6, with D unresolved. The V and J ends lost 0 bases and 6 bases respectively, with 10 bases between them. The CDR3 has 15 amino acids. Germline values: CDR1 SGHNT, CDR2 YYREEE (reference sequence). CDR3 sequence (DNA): TGTGCCAGCAGCTTGGGCGAGATATCTAATTCACCCCTCCACTTT. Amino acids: CASSLGEISNSPLHF.

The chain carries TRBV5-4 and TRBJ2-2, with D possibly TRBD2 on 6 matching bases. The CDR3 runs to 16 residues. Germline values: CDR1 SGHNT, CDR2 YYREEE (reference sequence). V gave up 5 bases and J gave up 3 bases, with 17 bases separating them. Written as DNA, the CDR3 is TGTGCCAGCAGGTCAAACGTGGGCGGGGACACCGGGGAGCTGTTTTTT. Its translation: CASRSNVGGDTGELFF.

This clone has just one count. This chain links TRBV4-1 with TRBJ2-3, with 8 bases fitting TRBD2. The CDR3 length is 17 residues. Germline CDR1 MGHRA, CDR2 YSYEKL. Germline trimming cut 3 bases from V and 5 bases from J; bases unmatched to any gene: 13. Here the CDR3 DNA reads TGCGCCAGCAGCCACCCCTCCGGGCGGGGGGCGGTAGATACGCAGTATTTT. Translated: CASSHPSGRGAVDTQYF.

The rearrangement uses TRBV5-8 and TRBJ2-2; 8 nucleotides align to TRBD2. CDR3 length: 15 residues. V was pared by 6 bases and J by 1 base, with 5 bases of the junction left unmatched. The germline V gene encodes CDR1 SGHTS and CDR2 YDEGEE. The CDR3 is CASMPGTRNTGELFF. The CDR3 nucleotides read TGTGCCAGCATGCCCGGGACTAGGAACACCGGGGAGCTGTTTTTT. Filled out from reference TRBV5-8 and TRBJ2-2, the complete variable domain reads EAGVTQSPTHLIKTRGQQATLRCSPISGHTSVYWYQQALGLGLQFLLWYDEGEERNRGNFPPRFSGRQFPNYSSELNVNALELEDSALYLCASMPGTRNTGELFFGEGSRLTVL.

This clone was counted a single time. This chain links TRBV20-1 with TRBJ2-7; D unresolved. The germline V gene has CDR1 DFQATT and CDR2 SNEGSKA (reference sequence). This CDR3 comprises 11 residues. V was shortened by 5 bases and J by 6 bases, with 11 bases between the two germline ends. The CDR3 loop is CSAASGSEQYF. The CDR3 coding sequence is TGCAGTGCTGCCTCCGGGTCCGAGCAGTACTTC.

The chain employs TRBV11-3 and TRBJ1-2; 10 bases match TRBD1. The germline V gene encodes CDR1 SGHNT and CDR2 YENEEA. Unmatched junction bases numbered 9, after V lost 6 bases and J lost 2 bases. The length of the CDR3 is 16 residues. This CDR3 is CASRGDRGTSNYGYTF. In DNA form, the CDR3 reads TGTGCCAGCAGAGGGGACAGGGGCACTTCGAACTATGGCTACACCTTC.

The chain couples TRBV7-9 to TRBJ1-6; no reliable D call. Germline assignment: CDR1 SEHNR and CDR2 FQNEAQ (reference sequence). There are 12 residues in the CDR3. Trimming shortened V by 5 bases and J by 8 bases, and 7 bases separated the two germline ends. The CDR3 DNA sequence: TGTGCCAGCAGCCAGGCTGATTCACCCCTCCACTTT. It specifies CASSQADSPLHF.

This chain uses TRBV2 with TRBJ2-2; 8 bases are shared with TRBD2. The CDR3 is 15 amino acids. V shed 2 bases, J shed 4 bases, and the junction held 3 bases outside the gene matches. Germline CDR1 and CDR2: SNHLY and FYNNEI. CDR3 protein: CASSESLAGTGELFF. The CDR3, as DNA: TGTGCCAGCAGTGAAAGCCTAGCGGGCACCGGGGAGCTGTTTTTT. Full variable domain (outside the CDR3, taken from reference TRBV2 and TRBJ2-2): EPEVTQTPSHQVTQMGQEVILRCVPISNHLYFYWYRQILGQKVEFLVSFYNNEISEKSEIFDDQFSVERPDGSNFTLKIRSTKLEDSAMYFCASSESLAGTGELFFGEGSRLTVL.

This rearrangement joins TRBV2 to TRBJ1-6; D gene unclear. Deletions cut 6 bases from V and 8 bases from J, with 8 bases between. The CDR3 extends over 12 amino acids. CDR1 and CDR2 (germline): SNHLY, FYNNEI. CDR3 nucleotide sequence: TGTGCCAGCAGAGCCCTTTATTCACCCCTCCACTTT. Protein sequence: CASRALYSPLHF.

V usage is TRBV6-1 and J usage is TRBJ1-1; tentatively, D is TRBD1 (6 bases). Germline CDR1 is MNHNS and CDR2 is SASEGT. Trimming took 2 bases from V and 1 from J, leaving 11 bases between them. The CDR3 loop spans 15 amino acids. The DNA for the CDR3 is TGTGCCAGCAGTGAACTTGGGGGCCCGAACACTGAAGCTTTCTTT. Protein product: CASSELGGPNTEAFF.